The clone carrying this T cell receptor (beta chain) was observed a few times. Its target is not known. This beta chain is a stray read from a library made for alpha chains; its abundance is not meaningful. This entry is derived from a study of spatial heterogeneity in lung cancer. Study details: Raw reads contained each unique TCR and UMI combination more than ten times on average. Overall study findings and caveats: It was found that expanded intratumoral alpha and beta TCR counts tracked tumor mutation counts.

All TCR cDNA molecules were individually tagged with a unique molecular identifier. TCRdb reprocessed the 5' RACE reads with MiXCR, giving one entry per CDR3 protein. This table has over 8,500 distinct CDR3 sequences, less than 5.5% appearing once. Specified time point: sample taken at primary tumor resection. Here the sequenced sample was lung tumor tissue, taken at surgery. This TCR was recovered from a male donor with early-stage non-small cell lung cancer.

The CDR3 spells CASSLGTREETQYF. CDR3 nucleotides: TGCGCCAGCAGCTTAGGGACCAGGGAGGAGACCCAGTACTTC. The J gene is TRBJ2-5, the V gene TRBV5-1; the D call may be TRBD1 or TRBD2 (5 bases each). Trimming left V 2 bases short and J 5 bases short, with 13 bases between. The CDR3 loop spans 14 amino acids. Germline CDR1 is SGHRS and CDR2 is YFSETQ.